A single sample is the source of the 23 T cell receptor beta chains below, sequenced in a study of blood T cell repertoires in COVID-19. This table comes from immunoSEQ multiplex PCR, and its TCRdb copy is limited to in-frame clones, with some not included. This sample has about 20,000 clones, with 65% to 85% found just once. The specimen was peripheral blood. The receptors stem from an older man with active or convalescent COVID-19.

The sample holds a few counts of this clone. The genes are TRBV7-8 and TRBJ2-7, with D perhaps TRBD2 (6 bases). Deletions cut 5 bases from V and 7 bases from J, with 21 bases between. This CDR3 region has 15 residues. Germline-derived CDR1 and CDR2 are SGHVS and FQNEAQ. The CDR3 loop reads CASSRERTRAGEQYF. Here the CDR3 DNA reads TGTGCCAGCAGCCGAGAGAGGACCCGGGCGGGGGAGCAGTACTTC.

The J gene is TRBJ2-5, the V gene TRBV6-2 or TRBV6-3; TRBD2 is a possible D gene (6 bases). V gave up 6 bases and J gave up 2 bases, with 13 bases separating them. The CDR3 covers 14 residues. Germline CDR1 and CDR2: MNHEY and SVGEGT. The CDR3 region is CASSRSRGQETQYF. The DNA for the CDR3 is TGTGCCAGCAGCCGGTCGCGGGGTCAAGAGACCCAGTACTTC.

V is TRBV30 and J is TRBJ1-1; D gene ambiguous. With 0 bases removed from V and 9 bases from J, the gap between germline ends came to 20 bases. The CDR3 sequence is 15 residues long. Germline V gives CDR1 GTSNPN, CDR2 SVGIG (reference sequence). As DNA, the CDR3 is TGTGCCTGGAGTGTACGGGGTAACGGTGGCCATCAAGCTTTCTTT. It codes for CAWSVRGNGGHQAFF.

This chain links TRBV19 with TRBJ1-6, with D hard to call. Trimming pared 7 bases from V and 7 bases from J, leaving 17 bases between. The length of the CDR3 is 15 residues. Germline loops: CDR1 LNHDA, CDR2 SQIVND (reference sequence). The CDR3 nucleotides read TGTGCCAGTAAGAAGGCAGGACTCAGAAATTCACCCCTCCACTTT. Its protein is CASKKAGLRNSPLHF.

The chain joins TRBV11-2 to TRBJ2-5, with D perhaps TRBD2 (5 bases). The CDR3 loop spans 12 amino acids. V lost 8 bases and J lost 2, with 9 bases in between. CDR1 is SGHAT, CDR2 FQNNGV, per germline. CDR3 sequence reads: CASSEGQETQYF. Here the CDR3 DNA reads TGTGCCAGCTCAGAGGGACAAGAGACCCAGTACTTC.

This clone came up once. The chain has TRBV6-5 and TRBJ1-5; D perhaps matches TRBD1 (5 bases). From germline, CDR1 is MNHEY and CDR2 SVGAGI. CDR3 length: 13 amino acids. Trimming left V 6 bases short and J 5 bases short, with 11 bases between. CDR3 in amino acids: CASRLSGYQPQHF. The CDR3 DNA sequence: TGTGCCAGCAGATTGTCAGGGTATCAGCCCCAGCATTTT.

The V call is TRBV6-1, the J call TRBJ2-2, with TRBD2 matching 8 bases. This CDR3 region has 16 residues. After removal of 4 bases from V and 4 bases from J, the junction contained 8 bases not matched to a gene. Germline V gene sequence: CDR1 MNHNS, CDR2 SASEGT. The CDR3 reads CASSVISGIATGELFF. The CDR3 DNA reads as TGTGCCAGCAGTGTCATTAGCGGGATCGCCACCGGGGAGCTGTTTTTT.

This chain connects TRBV3-1 (or the pseudogene TRBV3-2) to TRBJ2-5; D might be TRBD2 (6 bases). The CDR3 is made up of 11 amino acids. Germline V gene lookup returns CDR1 LGHDT and CDR2 YNNKEL (reference sequence). The V gene lost 4 bases and the J gene lost 7 bases, with 7 bases spanning the gap. The CDR3 sequence is CASSPGRTQYF. CDR3 coding DNA: TGTGCCAGCAGCCCCGGGAGGACCCAGTACTTC.

This chain's CDR3 is CASTAPVGRKNNYGYTF. The DNA for the CDR3 is TGTGCCAGTACAGCACCAGTGGGCAGAAAAAATAACTATGGCTACACCTTC. J is TRBJ1-2 and V is TRBV19, with D hard to call. The germline V and J ends were trimmed by 7 bases and 1 base, with 22 bases remaining between them. The length of the CDR3 is 17 residues. In germline, CDR1 is LNHDA, CDR2 SQIVND (reference sequence).

The gene calls are TRBV7-2 and TRBJ1-1, with D hard to call. The CDR3 is 14 amino acids. The germline V gene encodes CDR1 SGHTA and CDR2 FQGNSA. Trimming took off 6 bases at V and 1 base at J, with 12 bases between the two ends. The CDR3 protein is CASSRSTGNTEAFF. In DNA form, the CDR3 reads TGTGCCAGCAGTCGATCCACGGGGAACACTGAAGCTTTCTTT.

The chain employs TRBV11-2 and TRBJ2-1; no firm D call. The CDR3 totals 15 residues. V lost 4 bases and J lost 7, with 17 bases in between. Germline values: CDR1 SGHAT, CDR2 FQNNGV. The CDR3 nucleotides are TGTGCCAGCAGCTCCCCGGCGATCACGAGGAATGAGCAGTTCTTC. Protein product: CASSSPAITRNEQFF.

This clone has just one count. The junction departs from germline at one end; a sequencing error may be responsible. The gene calls are TRBV6-1 and TRBJ2-5, with TRBD1 matching over 9 bases. The CDR3 has 15 amino acids. Germline-derived CDR1 and CDR2 are MNHNS and SASEGT. This CDR3 is CASREGTGGAETQYF. The CDR3 coding sequence is TGTGCCAGCAGGGAAGGTACAGGGGGCGCTGAGACCCAGTACTTC.

CDR3 nucleotide sequence: TGTGCCAGCAGCCCAGGGGTCGATAATTCACCCCTCCACTTT. Encoded protein: CASSPGVDNSPLHF. The chain is built from TRBV3-1 (or the pseudogene TRBV3-2) and TRBJ1-6, with TRBD1 as a possible D gene (6 bases). CDR1 is LGHDT and CDR2 is YNNKEL in the germline V gene (reference sequence). The CDR3 consists of 14 residues. The V and J ends lost 4 bases and 5 bases respectively, with 9 bases between them.

The sample holds one count of this clone. The chain carries TRBV5-1 and TRBJ2-2, with D possibly matching TRBD2 (6 bases). V lost 7 bases and J lost 0, with 22 bases in between. This CDR3 comprises 18 residues. The germline gives CDR1 SGHRS, CDR2 YFSETQ. CDR3 coding DNA: TGCGCCAGCGGACGTACTGTTTACGGGGGTCCGAACACCGGGGAGCTGTTTTTT. This encodes CASGRTVYGGPNTGELFF.

The chain has TRBV7-2 and TRBJ1-6, with D perhaps matching TRBD1 (6 bases). Trimming cost V 4 bases and J 6 bases, with 19 bases left between them. This CDR3 is built from 17 residues. The germline V gene has CDR1 SGHTA and CDR2 FQGNSA. For the CDR3, the DNA is TGTGCCAGCAGCTATACGCGCCAGGGGAGTAGTAATTCACCCCTCCACTTT. Protein sequence: CASSYTRQGSSNSPLHF.

This sequence joins TRBV2 and TRBJ1-1, with D possibly TRBD1 on 5 matching bases. The CDR3 has 16 amino acids. Germline CDR1 and CDR2: SNHLY and FYNNEI. V lost 5 bases and J lost 3, with 19 bases in between. CDR3 nucleotide sequence: TGTGCCAGCAGTAAGGGGTGGGCGGCAACTGACACTGAAGCTTTCTTT. The encoded protein is CASSKGWAATDTEAFF.

V usage is TRBV19 and J usage is TRBJ2-1, with no clear D. V shed 4 bases and J shed 6 bases, with 10 bases lying between them. This CDR3 region has 13 residues. Germline V gene sequence: CDR1 LNHDA, CDR2 SQIVND (reference sequence). CDR3 sequence (DNA): TGTGCCAGTAGTACCTATCTCATCAATGAGCAGTTCTTC. As protein: CASSTYLINEQFF.

J is TRBJ2-5 and V is TRBV18; 8 nucleotides match TRBD2. Germline CDR1 is KGHSH and CDR2 is LQKENI. J was trimmed by 1 base and V by 2 bases; bases with no gene match: 6. This CDR3 region has 16 residues. The CDR3 protein is CASSPLIAGIQETQYF. CDR3 nucleotides: TGTGCCAGCTCACCATTGATAGCGGGGATCCAAGAGACCCAGTACTTC.

This rearrangement joins TRBV2 to TRBJ1-3; unclear D gene. This CDR3 spans 15 amino acids. The germline V gene has CDR1 SNHLY and CDR2 FYNNEI. The V and J ends lost 5 bases and 0 bases respectively, with 11 bases between them. The CDR3 DNA is TGTGCCAGCAGTTTCGGGTTTTACTCTGGAAACACCATATATTTT. Residues: CASSFGFYSGNTIYF.

The chain carries TRBV20-1 and TRBJ2-5, with D unresolved. Germline assignment: CDR1 DFQATT and CDR2 SNEGSKA (reference sequence). Trimming left V 4 bases short and J 3 bases short, with 3 bases between. The CDR3 sequence is 10 residues long. The CDR3 DNA sequence: TGCAGTGCTACGGAAGAGACCCAGTACTTC. Encoded protein: CSATEETQYF.

The chain links TRBV19 to TRBJ1-2; D remains ambiguous. V dropped 5 bases and J dropped 8 bases, with 18 bases sitting between them. Per germline, CDR1 LNHDA and CDR2 SQIVND (reference sequence). This CDR3 region has 14 residues. The CDR3 protein is CASSPTVSAGGYTF. The CDR3 coding sequence is TGTGCCAGTAGTCCCACGGTTTCCGCGGGGGGCTACACCTTC.

The rearrangement uses TRBV18 and TRBJ2-5, with TRBD2 matching 8 bases. The CDR3 covers 15 residues. The V gene's germline CDR1 is KGHSH and CDR2 LQKENI. V shed 4 bases, J shed 4 bases, and the junction held 8 bases outside the gene matches. The CDR3 sequence is CASSQAAGGVETQYF. The CDR3 DNA is TGTGCCAGCTCACAAGCGGCGGGGGGCGTAGAGACCCAGTACTTC.

The V gene is TRBV30, the J gene TRBJ1-1; D remains unclear. The CDR3 is 13 amino acids. Trimming left V 4 bases short and J 2 bases short, with 11 bases between. The germline CDR1 and CDR2 sequences are GTSNPN and SVGIG (reference sequence). The CDR3 sequence is CAWTSNYNTEAFF. The CDR3 region has the DNA TGTGCCTGGACGAGTAATTATAACACTGAAGCTTTCTTT.